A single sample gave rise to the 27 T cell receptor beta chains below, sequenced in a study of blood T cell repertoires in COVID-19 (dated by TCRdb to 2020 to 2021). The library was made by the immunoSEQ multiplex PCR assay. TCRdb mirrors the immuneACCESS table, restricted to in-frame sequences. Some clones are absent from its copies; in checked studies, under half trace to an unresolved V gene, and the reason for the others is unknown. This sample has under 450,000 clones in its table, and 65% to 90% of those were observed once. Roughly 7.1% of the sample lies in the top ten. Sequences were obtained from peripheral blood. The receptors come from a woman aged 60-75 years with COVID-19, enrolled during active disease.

CDR3 sequence reads: CASSPDLTQGRTHEQYF. The CDR3 DNA reads TGTGCCAGCAGCCCGGACCTTACACAGGGACGGACCCACGAGCAGTACTTC. The chain is built from TRBV7-9 and TRBJ2-7; a possible D gene is TRBD1 (6 bases). V gave up 5 bases and J gave up 5 bases, with 25 bases separating them. This CDR3 comprises 17 residues. From germline, CDR1 is SEHNR and CDR2 FQNEAQ (reference sequence).

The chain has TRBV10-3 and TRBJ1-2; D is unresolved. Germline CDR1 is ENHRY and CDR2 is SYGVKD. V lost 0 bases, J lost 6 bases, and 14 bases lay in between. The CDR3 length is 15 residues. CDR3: CAISESKGGLNGYTF. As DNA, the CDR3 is TGTGCCATCAGTGAGTCTAAAGGCGGTTTGAATGGCTACACCTTC.

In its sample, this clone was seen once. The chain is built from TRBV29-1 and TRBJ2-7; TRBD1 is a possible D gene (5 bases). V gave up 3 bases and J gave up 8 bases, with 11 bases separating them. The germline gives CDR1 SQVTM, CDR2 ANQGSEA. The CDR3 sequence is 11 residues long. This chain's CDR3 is CSVEGQGKQYF. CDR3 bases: TGCAGCGTTGAGGGCCAGGGCAAGCAGTACTTC.

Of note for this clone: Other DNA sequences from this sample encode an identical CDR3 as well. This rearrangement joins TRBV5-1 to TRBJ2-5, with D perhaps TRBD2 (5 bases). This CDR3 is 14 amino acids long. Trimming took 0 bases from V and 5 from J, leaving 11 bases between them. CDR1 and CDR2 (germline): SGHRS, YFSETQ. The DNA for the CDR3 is TGCGCCAGCAGCTTGGGGGGAGATAGGGAGACCCAGTACTTC. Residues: CASSLGGDRETQYF. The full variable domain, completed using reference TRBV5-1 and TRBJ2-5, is KAGVTQTPRYLIKTRGQQVTLSCSPISGHRSVSWYQQTPGQGLQFLFEYFSETQRNKGNFPGRFSGRQFSNSRSEMNVSTLELGDSALYLCASSLGGDRETQYFGPGTRLLVL.

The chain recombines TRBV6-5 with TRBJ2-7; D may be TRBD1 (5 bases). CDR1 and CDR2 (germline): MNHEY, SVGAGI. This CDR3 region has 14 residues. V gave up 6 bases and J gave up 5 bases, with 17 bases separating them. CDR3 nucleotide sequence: TGTGCCAGCAGGCAGCCAGGGCGTAGTCACGAGCAGTACTTC. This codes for CASRQPGRSHEQYF.

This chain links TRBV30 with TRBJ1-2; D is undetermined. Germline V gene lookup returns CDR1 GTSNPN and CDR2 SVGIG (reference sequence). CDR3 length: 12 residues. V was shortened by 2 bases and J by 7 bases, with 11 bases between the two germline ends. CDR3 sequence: CAWSYGDRGYTF. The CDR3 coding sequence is TGTGCCTGGAGTTACGGGGATCGTGGCTACACCTTC.

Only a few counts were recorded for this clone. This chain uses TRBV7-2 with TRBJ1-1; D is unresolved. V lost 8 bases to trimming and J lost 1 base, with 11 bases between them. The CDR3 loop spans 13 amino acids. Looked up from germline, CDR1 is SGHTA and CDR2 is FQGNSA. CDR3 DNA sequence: TGTGCCAGCCTCCTCCGGGGGAACACTGAAGCTTTCTTT. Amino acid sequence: CASLLRGNTEAFF.

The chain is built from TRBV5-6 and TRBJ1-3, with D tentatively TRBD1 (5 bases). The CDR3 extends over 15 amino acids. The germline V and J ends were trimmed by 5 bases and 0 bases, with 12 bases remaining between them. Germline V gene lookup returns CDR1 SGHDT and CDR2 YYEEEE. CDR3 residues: CASSWGLLSGNTIYF. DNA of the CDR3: TGTGCCAGCAGTTGGGGACTGCTCTCTGGAAACACCATATATTTT. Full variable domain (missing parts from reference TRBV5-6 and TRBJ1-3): DAGVTQSPTHLIKTRGQQVTLRCSPKSGHDTVSWYQQALGQGPQFIFQYYEEEERQRGNFPDRFSGHQFPNYSSELNVNALLLGDSALYLCASSWGLLSGNTIYFGEGSWLTVV.

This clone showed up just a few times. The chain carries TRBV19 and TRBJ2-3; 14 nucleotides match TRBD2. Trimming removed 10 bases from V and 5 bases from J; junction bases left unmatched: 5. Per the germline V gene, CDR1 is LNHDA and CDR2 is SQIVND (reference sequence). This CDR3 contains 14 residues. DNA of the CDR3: TGTGCCACCAGACTAGCGGGGGGGCAAGATACGCAGTATTTT. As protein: CATRLAGGQDTQYF.

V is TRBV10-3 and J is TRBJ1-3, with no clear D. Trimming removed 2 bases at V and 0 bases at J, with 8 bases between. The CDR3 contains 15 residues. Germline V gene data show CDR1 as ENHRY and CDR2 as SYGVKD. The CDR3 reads CAISETVSSGNTIYF. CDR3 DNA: TGTGCCATCAGTGAGACTGTGAGCTCTGGAAACACCATATATTTT.

In DNA form, the CDR3 reads TGCGCCAGCAGCCCCGACAGGGAATGGTCACCCCTCCACTTT. Translated: CASSPDREWSPLHF. The chain couples TRBV5-1 to TRBJ1-6; 7 bases are shared with TRBD1. The germline V gene has CDR1 SGHRS and CDR2 YFSETQ. The CDR3 has 14 amino acids. V lost 4 bases and J lost 10; bases outside the gene matches: 8.

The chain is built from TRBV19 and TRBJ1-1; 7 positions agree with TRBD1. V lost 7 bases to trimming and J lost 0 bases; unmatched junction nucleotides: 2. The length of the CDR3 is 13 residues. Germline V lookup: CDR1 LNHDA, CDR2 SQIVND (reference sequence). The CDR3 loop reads CASKGQMNTEAFF. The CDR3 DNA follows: TGTGCCAGTAAGGGACAGATGAACACTGAAGCTTTCTTT.

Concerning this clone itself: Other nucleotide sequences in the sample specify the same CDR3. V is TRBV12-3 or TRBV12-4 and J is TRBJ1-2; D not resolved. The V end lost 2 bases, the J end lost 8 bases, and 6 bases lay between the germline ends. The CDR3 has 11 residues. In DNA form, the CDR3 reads TGTGCCAGCAGTTTAAGAGGAGGCTACACCTTC. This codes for CASSLRGGYTF.

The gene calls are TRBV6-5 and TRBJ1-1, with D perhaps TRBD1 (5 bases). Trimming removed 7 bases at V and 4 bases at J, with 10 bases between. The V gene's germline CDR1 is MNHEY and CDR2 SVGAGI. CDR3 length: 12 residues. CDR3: CASTSGFTEAFF. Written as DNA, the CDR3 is TGTGCCAGCACCTCAGGGTTCACTGAAGCTTTCTTT.

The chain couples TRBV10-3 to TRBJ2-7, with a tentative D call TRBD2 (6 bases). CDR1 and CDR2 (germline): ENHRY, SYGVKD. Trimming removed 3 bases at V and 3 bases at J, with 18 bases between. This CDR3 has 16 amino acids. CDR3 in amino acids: CAISDPMGGVDYEQYF. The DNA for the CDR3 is TGTGCCATCAGTGATCCCATGGGGGGAGTTGACTACGAGCAGTACTTC.

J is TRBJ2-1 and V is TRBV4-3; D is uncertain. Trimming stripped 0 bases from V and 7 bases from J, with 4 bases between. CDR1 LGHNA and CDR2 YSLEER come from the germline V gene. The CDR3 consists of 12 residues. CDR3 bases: TGCGCCAGCAGCCAAGATCTTAATGAGCAGTTCTTC. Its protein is CASSQDLNEQFF.

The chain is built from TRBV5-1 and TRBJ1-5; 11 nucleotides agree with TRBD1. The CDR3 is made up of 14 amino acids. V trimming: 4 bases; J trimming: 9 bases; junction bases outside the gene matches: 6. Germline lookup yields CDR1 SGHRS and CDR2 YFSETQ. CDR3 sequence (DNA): TGCGCCAGCAGCCCCGGGACAGGGGGTGTGCCCCAGCATTTT. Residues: CASSPGTGGVPQHF.

Written as DNA, the CDR3 is TGTGCCAGCAGCCAGGGGTGGGACAGGGCTAACTATGGCTACACCTTC. Translation gives CASSQGWDRANYGYTF. The gene calls are TRBV3-1 (or the pseudogene TRBV3-2) and TRBJ1-2; TRBD1 agrees at 9 bases. Germline values: CDR1 LGHDT, CDR2 YNNKEL (reference sequence). The CDR3 covers 16 residues. V shed 3 bases and J 0 bases; nucleotides not matched to a gene: 5.

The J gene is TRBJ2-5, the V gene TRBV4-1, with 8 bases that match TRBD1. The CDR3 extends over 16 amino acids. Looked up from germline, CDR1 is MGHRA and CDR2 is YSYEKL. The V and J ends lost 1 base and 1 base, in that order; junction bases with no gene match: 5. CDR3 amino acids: CASSQGRGRGQETQYF. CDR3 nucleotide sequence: TGCGCCAGCAGCCAAGGCAGGGGGCGCGGCCAAGAGACCCAGTACTTC.

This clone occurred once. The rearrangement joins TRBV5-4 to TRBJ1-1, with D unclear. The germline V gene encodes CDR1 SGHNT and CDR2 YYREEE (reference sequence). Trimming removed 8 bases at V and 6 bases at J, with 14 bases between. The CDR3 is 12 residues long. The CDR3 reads CAREDWEPEAFF. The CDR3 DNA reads TGTGCCAGGGAGGACTGGGAACCTGAAGCTTTCTTT.

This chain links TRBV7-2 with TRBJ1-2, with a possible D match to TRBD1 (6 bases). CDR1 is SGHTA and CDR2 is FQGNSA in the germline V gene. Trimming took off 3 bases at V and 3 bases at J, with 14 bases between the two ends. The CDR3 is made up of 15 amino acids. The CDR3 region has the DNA TGTGCCAGCAGCTTTTACAGGGTTGGGGACTATGGCTACACCTTC. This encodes CASSFYRVGDYGYTF.

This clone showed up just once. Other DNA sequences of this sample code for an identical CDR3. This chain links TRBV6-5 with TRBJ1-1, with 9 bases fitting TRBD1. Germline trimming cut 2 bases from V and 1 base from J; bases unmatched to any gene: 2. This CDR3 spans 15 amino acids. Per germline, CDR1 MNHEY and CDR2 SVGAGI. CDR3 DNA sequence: TGTGCCAGCAGTTACGCGGGACAGGGGAACACTGAAGCTTTCTTT. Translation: CASSYAGQGNTEAFF.

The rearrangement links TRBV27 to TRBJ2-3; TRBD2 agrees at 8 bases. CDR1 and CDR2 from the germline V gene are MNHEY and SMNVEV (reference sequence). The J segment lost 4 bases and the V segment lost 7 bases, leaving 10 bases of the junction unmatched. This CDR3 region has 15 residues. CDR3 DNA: TGTGCCAGCACCGCGACTAGCGCGGGGGCAGATACGCAGTATTTT. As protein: CASTATSAGADTQYF.

The CDR3 DNA reads TGTGCCAGCAGCGTAGGTCAACGGGACAGCTACTACGAGCAGTACTTC. This codes for CASSVGQRDSYYEQYF. The rearrangement joins TRBV9 to TRBJ2-7; 7 bases align to TRBD1. V trimming: 0 bases; J trimming: 3 bases; junction bases outside the gene matches: 9. CDR1 is SGDLS and CDR2 is YYNGEE in the germline V gene. The CDR3 loop spans 16 amino acids.

CDR3 sequence: CASSYSRASYGYTF. DNA for the CDR3: TGTGCCAGCAGTTACTCGAGGGCGTCCTATGGCTACACCTTC. The chain joins TRBV6-5 to TRBJ1-2, with D hard to call. Germline CDR1 MNHEY, CDR2 SVGAGI. The CDR3 is 14 residues long. Trimming stripped 0 bases from V and 4 bases from J, with 9 bases between.

The CDR3 DNA reads TGTGCCAGCAGAAGCCTAGCGGGGACCCTCCAAGAGACCCAGTACTTC. It translates to CASRSLAGTLQETQYF. The V gene is TRBV28, the J gene TRBJ2-5, with 9 bases fitting TRBD2. Trimming took 6 bases from V and 1 from J; bases not matched to a gene: 9. This CDR3 has 16 residues. The germline V gene has CDR1 MDHEN and CDR2 SYDVKM.

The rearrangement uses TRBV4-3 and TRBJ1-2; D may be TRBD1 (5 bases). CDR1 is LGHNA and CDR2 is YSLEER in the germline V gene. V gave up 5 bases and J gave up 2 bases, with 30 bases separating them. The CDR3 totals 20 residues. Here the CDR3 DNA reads TGCGCCAGCAGCGCCACTACTTGGGCAGGGAGGATAAGAAAAAACTATGGCTACACCTTC. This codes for CASSATTWAGRIRKNYGYTF.